These 20 T cell receptor beta chains share one sample of origin, sequenced in a study of tumor and adjacent non-tumor tissue in lung cancer. The library came from three nested PCR rounds adapted from ARM-PCR protocols. A single record per CDR3 protein comes from TCRdb applying MiXCR to the multiplex PCR reads. The sample includes 60,000 to 85,000 distinct CDR3 sequences, roughly 80% of them seen just once. No cell sorting was done before RNA was extracted from the tissue. The sample taken for sequencing was lung tumor tissue. These receptors all stem from a woman in her forties or fifties with non-small cell lung cancer.

As for this clonotype: In this CDR3 the conserved last residue, phenylalanine or tryptophan, is missing, so a read error is likely. The DNA is left out, because the CDR3 cannot be placed on it with certainty; the CDR3 is given as TCRdb lists it. This rearrangement joins TRBV20-1 to TRBJ2-7; the listed D gene, TRBD2, was not tested against the DNA. The CDR3 numbers 15 amino acids, ends counted. Germline lookup yields CDR1 DFQATT and CDR2 SNEGSKA (reference sequence). CDR3 sequence: CSAFQSGRALCEHYL.

As concerns this clonotype: The missing conserved phenylalanine or tryptophan at the end of this CDR3 makes a read error likely. The chain combines TRBV10-3 with TRBJ2-7; 14 bases match TRBD2. CDR3 length equals 15 residues. Looked up from germline, CDR1 is ENHRY and CDR2 is SYGVKD. The CDR3 DNA is TGTGCCTTCAGTCGACTAGCGGGAGGGGCCTACGAGCAGTACATC. This codes for CAFSRLAGGAYEQYI.

This clonotype was observed once. The gene calls are TRBV6-6 and TRBJ1-5; 9 bases are a match to TRBD1. The CDR3 totals 15 residues. V lost 6 bases and J lost 10; bases outside the gene matches: 13. CDR1 and CDR2 (germline): MNHNY, SVGAGI (reference sequence). CDR3 sequence reads: CASRQTGGAGLPQHF. The DNA of the CDR3 is TGTGCCAGCAGACAGACAGGGGGTGCAGGGCTACCCCAGCATTTT.

This chain links TRBV7-8 with TRBJ1-4; D uncertain. Trimming removed 7 bases at V and 8 bases at J, with 29 bases between. The germline V gene encodes CDR1 SGHVS and CDR2 FQNEAQ. The CDR3 contains 18 residues. The CDR3: CASIPRVALLRGGEKLFF. The CDR3 DNA is TGTGCCAGCATCCCGCGGGTGGCTCTTCTCCGGGGAGGGGAAAAACTGTTTTTT. Based on the CDR3 plus reference TRBV7-8 and TRBJ1-4, the full variable domain is GAGVSQSPRYKVAKRGQDVALRCDPISGHVSLFWYQQALGQGPEFLTYFQNEAQLDKSGLPSDRFFAERPEGSVSTLKIQRTQQEDSAVYLCASIPRVALLRGGEKLFFGSGTQLSVL.

To note about this clonotype: No conserved phenylalanine or tryptophan ends this CDR3, so it is likely a read error. The V gene is TRBV20-1, the J gene TRBJ1-2; TRBD1 matches 8 bases. The CDR3 contains 12 residues. Germline CDR1 is DFQATT and CDR2 is SNEGSKA (reference sequence). The CDR3 coding sequence is TGTAGTGCTAAGAACCGGGACAGGATGTACACCATC. This gives the protein CSAKNRDRMYTI.

The chain links TRBV6-6 to TRBJ1-6; D ambiguous. CDR3 length equals 19 residues. V lost 0 bases and J 4 bases, leaving 19 bases between the germline ends. The germline gives CDR1 MNHNY, CDR2 SVGAGI (reference sequence). DNA of the CDR3: TGTGCCAGCAGTTACTCGATCCTGTCCTCGGGCCGATATAATTCACCCCTCCACTTT. Translation: CASSYSILSSGRYNSPLHF.

In this sample, this clonotype turned up once. This chain uses TRBV20-1 with TRBJ2-5, with 9 nucleotides matching TRBD2. Germline values: CDR1 DFQATT, CDR2 SNEGSKA (reference sequence). The V and J ends lost 6 bases and 12 bases, in that order; junction bases with no gene match: 20. The CDR3 runs 15 residues. In DNA form, the CDR3 reads TGCAGTGCCCCTAAAGCGGGAGGAGGACAAGAGACGGAGTACTTC. Its protein is CSAPKAGGGQETEYF.

A word on this clonotype: The junction departs from germline at one end; a sequencing error may be responsible. This chain uses TRBV5-5 with TRBJ2-1, with 9 positions matching TRBD2. The CDR3 spans 16 residues. Per the germline V gene, CDR1 is SGHKS and CDR2 is YYEKEE (reference sequence). Written as DNA, the CDR3 is TGTGCCATCAGCTCGCCCAGGATAGCGGGAGATAATGAGCAGTTCTTC. This sequence encodes CAISSPRIAGDNEQFF.

A remark on this clonotype: Germline is not matched at one junction end, which may reflect a read error. The chain recombines TRBV6-5 with TRBJ2-2; 10 bases line up with TRBD1. This CDR3 comprises 15 residues. CDR1 is MNHEY, CDR2 SVGAGI, per germline. As DNA, the CDR3 is TGTGCCAGCATCCCCGACAGGGGGCGCACCGGGGACCTGTTTTTT. Amino acids: CASIPDRGRTGDLFF.

Concerning this clonotype itself: A read error may account for a junction end that differs from germline. This chain connects TRBV11-1 to TRBJ2-1; D possibly corresponds to TRBD2 (6 bases). The CDR3 is 14 amino acids. Germline CDR1 reads SGHAT; CDR2 reads FQDESV (reference sequence). CDR3 residues: CANSFGGSYNEQLF. As DNA, the CDR3 is TGTGCCAACAGCTTTGGGGGGTCCTACAATGAGCAGCTCTTC.

V is TRBV6-6 and J is TRBJ2-1; TRBD2 matches 7 bases. From germline, CDR1 is MNHNY and CDR2 SVGAGI (reference sequence). The CDR3 sequence is 11 residues long. Here the CDR3 reads CAKWGGNEQFF. The CDR3 DNA follows: TGTGCTAAGTGGGGAGGGAATGAGCAGTTCTTC.

In its sample, this clonotype was seen once. One junction end disagrees with the germline gene, perhaps due to a read error. The chain has TRBV10-2 and TRBJ1-5; weak D call: TRBD1 (5 bases). Germline CDR1 WSHSY, CDR2 SAAADI. The CDR3 extends over 16 amino acids. The CDR3 is CTSSESDWGPDQPQHF. In nucleotides, the CDR3 is TGCACCAGCAGTGAGTCCGACTGGGGCCCGGATCAGCCCCAGCATTTT.

This chain links TRBV11-2 with TRBJ2-3; no reliable D call. In germline, CDR1 is SGHAT, CDR2 FQNNGV. V lost 5 bases and J 5 bases, leaving 8 bases between the germline ends. The CDR3 loop spans 12 amino acids. Written as DNA, the CDR3 is TGTGCCAGCAGCCTGAAACAAGATACGCAGTATTTT. Protein product: CASSLKQDTQYF.

The V gene is TRBV20-1, the J gene TRBJ1-1; D unresolved. The CDR3 spans 15 residues. V was cut by 3 bases and J by 5 bases, with 19 bases left in between. Germline CDR1 DFQATT, CDR2 SNEGSKA (reference sequence). The CDR3 spells CSASSVRVINTEAFF. The DNA for the CDR3 is TGCAGTGCTAGTTCGGTTAGGGTCATTAATACTGAAGCTTTCTTT.

As regards this clonotype: A read error may explain this, as a much larger clone is one base away. The chain carries TRBV7-8 and TRBJ2-6, with a weak D call TRBD1 (6 bases). This CDR3 spans 17 amino acids. Germline CDR1 and CDR2: SGHVS and FQNEAQ. CDR3 loop: CASSPKTGLSGANVMTF. CDR3 DNA: TGTGCCAGCAGCCCCAAAACAGGGTTGTCTGGGGCCAACGTCATGACTTTC.

The rearrangement joins TRBV7-2 to TRBJ1-1; possible D gene TRBD1, 6 bases. Germline CDR1 SGHTA, CDR2 FQGNSA. Trimming took off 4 bases at V and 1 base at J, with 13 bases between the two ends. The CDR3 sequence is 15 residues long. In DNA form, the CDR3 reads TGTGCCAGCAGCTCACGGGGGGCCGGGAACACTGAAGCTTTCTTT. This sequence encodes CASSSRGAGNTEAFF.

The CDR3 DNA reads as TGCAGCGTTAACCTTCCAGGCGGGAGAAACTTCAATGAGCAGTTCTTC. Protein product: CSVNLPGGRNFNEQFF. The chain joins TRBV29-1 to TRBJ2-1, with 7 bases lining up with TRBD2. This CDR3 is built from 16 residues. Germline loops: CDR1 SQVTM, CDR2 ANQGSEA. The V segment lost 5 bases and the J segment 6 bases; nucleotides outside the gene matches: 16.

This clonotype was observed many times. This sequence may be a read error, since a much larger clone differs from it by one base. The chain links TRBV10-3 to TRBJ2-7; no reliable D call. Germline V lookup: CDR1 ENHRY, CDR2 SYGVKD. This CDR3 has 13 amino acids. DNA for the CDR3: TGTGCCATCAGTGAGTCTGGTTCCTACGAGCGGTACTTC. Amino acid sequence: CAISESGSYERYF.

The V call is TRBV29-1, the J call TRBJ2-3; D perhaps matches TRBD2 (5 bases). The germline V and J ends were trimmed by 8 bases and 0 bases, with 21 bases remaining between them. Germline V gene data show CDR1 as SQVTM and CDR2 as ANQGSEA. The CDR3 length is 16 residues. Written as DNA, the CDR3 is TGCAGCCCCCGTGGCTCAACTAGTGGAAGCACAGATACGCAGTATTTT. This sequence encodes CSPRGSTSGSTDTQYF.

About this clonotype itself: Given the absence of the conserved phenylalanine or tryptophan at the CDR3 end, a read error is likely. The rearrangement uses TRBV6-1 and TRBJ2-1; D is undetermined. Trimming removed 7 bases from V and 8 bases from J, with 24 bases in between. Germline V gene data show CDR1 as MNHNS and CDR2 as SASEGT. CDR3 length: 16 residues. The CDR3 sequence: CASKSLRRSFMDEQFL. The DNA of the CDR3 is TGTGCCAGCAAGAGCCTAAGAAGGTCCTTTATGGATGAGCAGTTCCTC.